This T cell receptor beta chain was documented in a study of blood T cell repertoires in COVID-19 (dated by TCRdb to 2018 to 2021). Concerning the study at large: Samples from collaborators originated in the United States, Italy and Spain and spanned both the acute and convalescent phases of COVID-19. The repertoires were released in a freely available public database meant as a resource for research on the immune response to SARS-CoV-2. Deeply sampled blood TCRbeta repertoires from subjects exposed to, actively infected with, or recovered from COVID-19 were included in the dataset. Where HLA class I and class II types were available, the types were taken from metadata supplied by the sample provider, not from assay-based typing. A de-identified subject ID, COVID-19 status, age in years and sex were almost always included in the sample metadata. The samples were drawn from the first 160 participants of the ongoing ImmuneRACE study and from over 950 subjects provided by 6 global collaborators. The material from the prospective study consisted of cDNA or gDNA derived from T cells, B-cell-depleted T cells, or PBMCs.

About this clone: There is no known antigen for this receptor. No much larger clone exists at a distance of one base, and base qualities are not known.

Points the paper makes about the study in general: The amount of clinical and demographic metadata varied by source and participant and was provided uncurated.

As encoded in the germline V gene (reference sequence), CDR1 is LNHDA while CDR2 is SQIVND. V loses 0 bases, J loses 2 bases, and the germline ends lie 11 bases apart. Measured from the cysteine to the phenylalanine, the CDR3 is 16 residues long. Just the 48-base CDR3 DNA is kept, in frame starting at base 1. The immunoSEQ Assay, a bias-controlled multiplex PCR, was used to amplify TCRbeta CDR3 regions from genomic DNA. On the authors' methods: The number of nucleated cells in each sample was estimated by amplification of reference gene primers within the assay. To quantify the absolute abundance of each unique TCRbeta CDR3 rearrangement, sequence reads were collapsed and filtered. For each sample, productive Simpson clonality was calculated by taking the square root of Simpson's diversity index across productive rearrangements. Sourced from immuneACCESS, this table was stored by TCRdb with only in-frame sequences that have V and J called. A share of the clones is absent; for the studies checked, an unresolved V gene accounts for under half, and the remainder has no known explanation. D and trimming come from the DNA, and the V and J calls and clone size come from that table. For this sample there are roughly 150,000 clones; 80% to 95% appear just once. 2% of the sample comes from the top ten.

One collaborating source in Seattle enrolled patients during active infection and followed them longitudinally through the course of disease. The collaborating institutions used their own protocols to collect whole blood in K2EDTA tubes. For TCRbeta analysis, collaborators shipped samples in one of three forms: frozen whole blood, isolated PBMCs, or DNA extracted from either of those sample types. The clonotype comes from a woman aged 55 to 70 with COVID-19, enrolled during active disease. The sequenced material came from peripheral blood. The chain joins TRBV19 to TRBJ1-3, with TRBD1 as a weak D call on 6 bases. The sequence in DNA is TGTGCCAGTAGTATAGATCGGACAGTACCTGGAAACACCATATATTTT. The encoded protein is CASSIDRTVPGNTIYF.